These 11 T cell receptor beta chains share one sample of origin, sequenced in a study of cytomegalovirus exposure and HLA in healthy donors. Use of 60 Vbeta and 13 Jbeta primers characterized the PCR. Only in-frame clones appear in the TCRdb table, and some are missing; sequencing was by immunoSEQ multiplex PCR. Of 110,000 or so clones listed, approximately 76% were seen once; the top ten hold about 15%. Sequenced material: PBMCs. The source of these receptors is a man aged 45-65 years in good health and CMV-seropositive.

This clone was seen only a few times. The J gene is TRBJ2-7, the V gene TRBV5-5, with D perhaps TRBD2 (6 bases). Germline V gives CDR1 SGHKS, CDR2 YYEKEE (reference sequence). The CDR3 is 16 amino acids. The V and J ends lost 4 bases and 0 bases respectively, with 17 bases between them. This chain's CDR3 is CASSRGPAGTSYEQYF. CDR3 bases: TGTGCCAGCAGCAGAGGACCTGCGGGAACCTCCTACGAGCAGTACTTC.

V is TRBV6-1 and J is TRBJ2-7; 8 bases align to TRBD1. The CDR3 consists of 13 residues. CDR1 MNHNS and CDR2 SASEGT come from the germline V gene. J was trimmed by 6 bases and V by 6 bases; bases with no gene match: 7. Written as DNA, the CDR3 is TGTGCCAGCAGAACGGACAGGGTCGGCGAGCAGTACTTC. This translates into CASRTDRVGEQYF.

The CDR3 DNA is TGTGCCAGCGAGTATCAGGGGAATCAGCCCCAGCATTTT. Translated, it gives CASEYQGNQPQHF. The genes are TRBV6-1 and TRBJ1-5; D possibly corresponds to TRBD1 (6 bases). Germline CDR1 is MNHNS and CDR2 is SASEGT. The CDR3 totals 13 residues. V dropped 8 bases and J dropped 4 bases, with 12 bases sitting between them.

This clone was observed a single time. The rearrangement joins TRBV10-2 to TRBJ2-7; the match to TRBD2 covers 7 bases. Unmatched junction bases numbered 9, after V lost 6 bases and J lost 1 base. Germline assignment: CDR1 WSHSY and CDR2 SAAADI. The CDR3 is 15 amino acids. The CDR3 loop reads CASRHVVGGSYEQYF. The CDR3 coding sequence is TGCGCCAGCAGACACGTAGTGGGGGGGTCCTACGAGCAGTACTTC.

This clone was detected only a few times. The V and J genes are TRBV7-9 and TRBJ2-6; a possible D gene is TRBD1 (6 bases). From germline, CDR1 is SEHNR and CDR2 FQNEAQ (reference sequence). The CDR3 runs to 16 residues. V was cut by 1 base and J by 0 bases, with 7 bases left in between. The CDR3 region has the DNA TGTGCCAGCAGCTTAGGGGGACACTCTGGGGCCAACGTCCTGACTTTC. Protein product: CASSLGGHSGANVLTF.

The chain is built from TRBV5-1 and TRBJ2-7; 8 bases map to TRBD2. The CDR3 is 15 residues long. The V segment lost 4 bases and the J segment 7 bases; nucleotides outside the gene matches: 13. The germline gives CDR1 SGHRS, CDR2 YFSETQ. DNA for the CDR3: TGCGCCAGCAGCCCCGTAGCGGGACGAAGGGGAGAGCAGTACTTC. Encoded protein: CASSPVAGRRGEQYF.

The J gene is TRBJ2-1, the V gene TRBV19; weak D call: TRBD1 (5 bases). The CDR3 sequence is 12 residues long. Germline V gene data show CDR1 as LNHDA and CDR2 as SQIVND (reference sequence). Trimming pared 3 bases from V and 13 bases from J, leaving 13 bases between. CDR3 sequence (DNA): TGTGCCAGTAGTATTGGGGCAGACCGACAGTTCTTC. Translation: CASSIGADRQFF.

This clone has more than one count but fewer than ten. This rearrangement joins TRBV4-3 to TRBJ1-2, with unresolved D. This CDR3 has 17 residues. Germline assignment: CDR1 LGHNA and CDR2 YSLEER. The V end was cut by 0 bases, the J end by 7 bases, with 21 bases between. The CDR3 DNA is TGCGCCAGCAGCCAAGATCTTTCTAGGTCGCCAGTGGGTGGCTACACCTTC. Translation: CASSQDLSRSPVGGYTF.

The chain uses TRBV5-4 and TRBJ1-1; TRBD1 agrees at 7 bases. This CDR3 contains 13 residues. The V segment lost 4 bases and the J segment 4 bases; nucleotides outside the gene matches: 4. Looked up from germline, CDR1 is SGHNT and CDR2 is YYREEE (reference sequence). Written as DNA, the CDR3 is TGTGCCAGCAGCATACAGGGGCTCACTGAAGCTTTCTTT. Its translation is CASSIQGLTEAFF.

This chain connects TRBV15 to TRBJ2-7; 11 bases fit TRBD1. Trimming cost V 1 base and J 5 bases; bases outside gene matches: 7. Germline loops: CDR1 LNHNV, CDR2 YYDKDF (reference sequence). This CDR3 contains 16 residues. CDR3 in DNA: TGTGCCACCAGCAGAGCAATAGGGGACAGGGGGGACGAGCAGTACTTC. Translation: CATSRAIGDRGDEQYF.

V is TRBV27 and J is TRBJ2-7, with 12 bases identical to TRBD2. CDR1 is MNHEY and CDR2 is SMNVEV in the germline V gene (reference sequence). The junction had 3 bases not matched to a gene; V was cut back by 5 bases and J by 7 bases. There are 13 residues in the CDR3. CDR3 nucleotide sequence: TGTGCCAGCAGTACAACTAGCGGGGGGGAGCAGTACTTC. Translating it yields CASSTTSGGEQYF.